This TCR beta chain originates from a study of CD8 T cells in ankylosing spondylitis (TCRdb year 2017). In terms of the full investigation: The study set out to find disease-linked TCR variants by profiling T cell receptor beta repertoires in ankylosing spondylitis patients and healthy donors. The full study cohort was made up of about two dozen ankylosing spondylitis patients and roughly 100 healthy donors. Samples of peripheral blood were taken, and for ankylosing spondylitis patients, synovial fluid was collected as well. General findings and caveats noted by the study authors: Some of the motif variants had been reported before in the synovial fluid and blood of reactive arthritis patients, a finding that suggests common disease-initiation mechanisms. According to the report, matched synovial fluid samples from ankylosing spondylitis patients were significantly enriched for the disease-linked clones. Blood from ankylosing spondylitis patients appeared to be characterized by a TCR beta motif composed of about eight highly homologous amino acid variants. The disease-linked clones showed a CD8+ phenotype and occurred at relatively low frequencies in peripheral blood.

The run used an Illumina HiSeq 2500. TCR beta libraries were prepared by quantitative 5'-RACE with molecular barcodes. The authors processed their data as follows. To identify disease-linked TCR variants, a new computational method was used, one built on a probabilistic model of VDJ rearrangement. TCRdb reprocessing: public reads trimmed at Q25 with fastp, clones called with MiXCR, in-frame beta chains kept. Each CDR3 protein gets just one entry, which takes the most common genes and DNA from the rows behind it. The V and J calls here are based on TCRdb, not the publication. In all, the sample holds about 540,000 distinct CDR3 sequences, and roughly 13% of those were seen once. 6.8% of the sample lies in the top ten. This clonotype has a count of ten or more. Its target antigen remains unknown. Base qualities are missing; no much larger clone stands one base away. Trimming removed 3 bases from V and 5 bases from J, leaving 10 bases between the germline ends. Measured from the cysteine to the phenylalanine, the CDR3 is 13 residues long. The DNA shown is the 39-base CDR3, in frame from base 1.

Sample: blood, either unsorted or a sorted T cell fraction (not recorded which). This receptor was obtained from a male donor with ankylosing spondylitis. Here the chain combines TRBV12-3 or TRBV12-4 and TRBJ1-1, with a weak D call of TRBD1 (5 bases match). The sequence in DNA is TGTGCCAGCAGTTTCACTAGGGGAACTGAAGCTTTCTTT. This is translated as CASSFTRGTEAFF.